This note documents a single T cell receptor beta chain sequence. Its cognate antigen is unknown. TCRdb reprocessed the 5' RACE reads with MiXCR, giving one entry per CDR3 protein. The repertoire holds just over 500,000 distinct CDR3 sequences, with roughly 21% as singletons. This sample is part of a study of identical twins. The study's findings and limits: Beta clonotypes that were abundant in cord blood contained fewer insertions, a pattern absent from memory repertoires. Researchers reported excess low generation probability among twin-shared out-of-frame alpha sequences.

Germline assignment: CDR1 SGHVS and CDR2 FQNEAQ. This CDR3 has 14 residues. Trimming left V 1 base short and J 7 bases short, with 10 bases between. These sequences were also reported in another study, on T cells expressing NK-cell markers.

Material for sequencing was CD4+ T cells sorted from blood. This TCR came from a woman between 18 and 30 years old in good health. The chain couples TRBV7-8 to TRBJ2-2, with a weak D call TRBD1 (5 bases). The chain's CDR3 is CASSLVPGIGELFF. The CDR3 region has the DNA TGTGCCAGCAGCTTAGTCCCAGGGATCGGGGAGCTGTTTTTT.